This T cell receptor beta chain was captured by sequencing in a study of blood T cells in healthy people across ages. Isolation recovered at least 6.5 million PBMCs from every sample. Next came a second PCR, run for about 6 to 12 cycles, which used a sample-barcoded 5' primer along with a J-beta primer mix. From each sample, at least 3 million paired-end reads containing CDR3 were obtained. MiXCR, applied by TCRdb to the 5' RACE reads, yields one record per CDR3 protein. The table includes under 800,000 distinct CDR3 sequences, roughly 47% detected once. The CDR3 sequence is 16 residues long. Germline V lookup: CDR1 MNHNY, CDR2 SVGAGI (reference sequence). Trimming left V 4 bases short and J 4 bases short, with 19 bases between.

The chain couples TRBV6-6 to TRBJ2-5; possible D gene TRBD1, 6 bases. Sequenced: blood. This sequence originates from an older woman in good health. As DNA, the CDR3 is TGTGCCAGCAGTTGGATGGGGGCGAGCGTCGGAGAGACCCAGTACTTC. Its translation: CASSWMGASVGETQYF.